Presented here are 21 T cell receptor beta chains from one specimen sequenced in a study of T-cell reconstitution after alpha-beta-depleted transplantation in children. Construction of the TCRbeta library involved unique molecular identifiers. TCRdb re-analysed the PCR reads in MiXCR, keeping a single row per CDR3 protein. This sample yields a few hundred thousand distinct CDR3 sequences, of which 25% to 30% are seen a single time; about a third belongs to the top ten. Specimen: PBMCs, collected before TCRalphabeta/CD19-depleted stem cell transplant. These receptors came from a boy in the first two years of life with Wiskott-Aldrich syndrome, due to receive a stem cell transplant.

The chain joins TRBV7-2 to TRBJ2-7; 9 positions match TRBD2. This CDR3 has 17 amino acids. Germline lookup yields CDR1 SGHTA and CDR2 FQGNSA. J gave up 4 bases and V 2 bases, and 12 bases lay outside the gene matches. CDR3 in amino acids: CASSLRGGSSGGYEQYF. DNA for the CDR3: TGTGCCAGCAGCTTAAGAGGGGGGAGTAGCGGGGGTTACGAGCAGTACTTC.

The V and J genes are TRBV7-2 and TRBJ2-5; a weak D match, TRBD2 (6 bases). Trimming stripped 2 bases from V and 9 bases from J, with 25 bases between. Germline V CDR1 and CDR2: SGHTA, FQGNSA. This CDR3 spans 17 amino acids. The CDR3 sequence is CASSLTRRGSREVAQYF. The CDR3 DNA reads TGTGCCAGCAGCTTAACACGGAGGGGCAGCCGCGAGGTGGCCCAGTACTTC.

The chain joins TRBV12-3 or TRBV12-4 to TRBJ2-2; D unclear. Trimming shortened V by 2 bases and J by 3 bases, and 19 bases separated the two germline ends. This CDR3 has 18 amino acids. The CDR3 DNA reads as TGTGCCAGCAGTTTATATTTTTGGCGCCTTAACGACACCGGGGAGCTGTTTTTT. The encoded protein is CASSLYFWRLNDTGELFF.

This clonotype was picked up a small number of times. The rearrangement joins TRBV11-2 to TRBJ2-1; D is uncertain. The length of the CDR3 is 17 residues. The germline gives CDR1 SGHAT, CDR2 FQNNGV. The germline V and J ends were trimmed by 0 bases and 4 bases, with 16 bases remaining between them. The CDR3 spells CASSLDGRRLGYNEQFF. The CDR3 DNA is TGTGCCAGCAGCTTAGATGGCAGGCGGCTGGGATACAATGAGCAGTTCTTC.

The chain couples TRBV29-1 to TRBJ2-1; 10 bases fit TRBD2. The germline gives CDR1 SQVTM, CDR2 ANQGSEA. J gave up 9 bases and V 7 bases, and 12 bases lay outside the gene matches. The CDR3 is 14 residues long. The CDR3 region is CSARLAGSSGEQFF. CDR3 DNA: TGCAGCGCCCGACTAGCGGGTAGCTCTGGTGAGCAGTTCTTC.

The V gene is TRBV5-1, the J gene TRBJ2-1, with 11 bases identical to TRBD2. Germline CDR1 and CDR2: SGHRS and YFSETQ. The J segment lost 7 bases and the V segment lost 2 bases, leaving 11 bases of the junction unmatched. This CDR3 is built from 17 residues. The CDR3 nucleotides are TGCGCCAGCAGCTTACCCTCCCTAGCGGGAGGTTTGAATGAGCAGTTCTTC. This translates into CASSLPSLAGGLNEQFF.

J is TRBJ2-3 and V is TRBV9; D remains unclear. Germline CDR1 and CDR2: SGDLS and YYNGEE. CDR3 size: 14 residues. Trimming stripped 1 base from V and 4 bases from J, with 10 bases between. CDR3 sequence: CASSVRLVADTQYF. CDR3 in DNA: TGTGCCAGCAGCGTAAGGCTAGTAGCAGATACGCAGTATTTT.

This clonotype was detected only a few times. The J gene is TRBJ2-7, the V gene TRBV5-1; tentative D call: TRBD1 (6 bases). Germline V gene lookup returns CDR1 SGHRS and CDR2 YFSETQ. The ends were cut back, 2 bases at V and 2 bases at J, with 11 bases in the middle. The CDR3 has 14 amino acids. CDR3 protein: CASSFNEGAYEQYF. The CDR3 DNA reads TGCGCCAGCAGCTTCAATGAGGGGGCCTACGAGCAGTACTTC.

The table lists this clonotype with a count of one. The chain couples TRBV5-1 to TRBJ2-1, with 10 bases that match TRBD2. The V and J ends lost 1 base and 5 bases, in that order; junction bases with no gene match: 9. CDR3 length: 17 residues. Germline lookup yields CDR1 SGHRS and CDR2 YFSETQ. CDR3 amino acids: CASSLSLAGVGHNEQFF. The CDR3 region has the DNA TGCGCCAGCAGCTTGTCTCTAGCGGGAGTCGGGCACAATGAGCAGTTCTTC.

The chain is built from TRBV12-3 or TRBV12-4 and TRBJ1-1; no clear D. Between the trimmed V and J ends, which lost 3 bases and 4 bases, there was a span of 12 bases. The CDR3 has 14 amino acids. The CDR3 DNA is TGTGCCAGCAGTTTTCCGGGGATGGGCACTGAAGCTTTCTTT. Residues: CASSFPGMGTEAFF.

This clonotype was seen only a few times. The genes are TRBV29-1 and TRBJ2-1; TRBD1 matches 10 bases. The CDR3 sequence is 13 residues long. Germline lookup yields CDR1 SQVTM and CDR2 ANQGSEA. V trimming: 6 bases; J trimming: 7 bases; junction bases outside the gene matches: 6. CDR3 in amino acids: CSVQRTGGNEQFF. The CDR3, as DNA: TGCAGCGTCCAAAGGACAGGGGGAAATGAGCAGTTCTTC.

The rearrangement uses TRBV20-1 and TRBJ2-5; D may be TRBD2 (6 bases). The CDR3 has 16 amino acids. CDR1 and CDR2 from the germline V gene are DFQATT and SNEGSKA (reference sequence). V was pared by 0 bases and J by 5 bases, with 19 bases between. CDR3 protein: CSAREVGGSRRETQYF. The CDR3 DNA sequence: TGCAGTGCTAGAGAGGTCGGGGGATCTAGGCGGGAGACCCAGTACTTC.

The table lists this clonotype with a few counts. This chain uses TRBV27 with TRBJ2-7; D is possibly TRBD1 (6 bases). The length of the CDR3 is 15 residues. CDR1 MNHEY and CDR2 SMNVEV come from the germline V gene (reference sequence). Trimming stripped 7 bases from V and 2 bases from J, with 18 bases between. The DNA of the CDR3 is TGTGCCAGCAATCAGAACAGGGCTAGCACCTACGAGCAGTACTTC. Translating gives CASNQNRASTYEQYF.

This chain connects TRBV28 to TRBJ2-2, with D tentatively TRBD1 (6 bases). V was pared by 6 bases and J by 7 bases, with 18 bases between. The CDR3 runs to 15 residues. CDR1 is MDHEN and CDR2 is SYDVKM in the germline V gene. CDR3 nucleotides: TGTGCCAGCAGACGTGTAACAGGGACGGACGGGGAGCTGTTTTTT. Translating gives CASRRVTGTDGELFF.

The J gene is TRBJ2-1, the V gene TRBV9, with D possibly TRBD1 on 5 matching bases. The CDR3 contains 16 residues. V lost 1 base and J lost 7, with 18 bases in between. Per the germline V gene, CDR1 is SGDLS and CDR2 is YYNGEE. In nucleotides, the CDR3 is TGTGCCAGCAGCGTAATGCAGCAGGCAGGGTGGAATGAGCAGTTCTTC. It is translated as CASSVMQQAGWNEQFF.

This chain joins TRBV20-1 and TRBJ2-2; TRBD2 aligns across 7 bases. The germline V gene has CDR1 DFQATT and CDR2 SNEGSKA (reference sequence). This CDR3 spans 15 amino acids. The junction had 6 bases not matched to a gene; V was cut back by 3 bases and J by 2 bases. CDR3 bases: TGCAGTGCTAGGGCTTGGGAGGGTAACACCGGGGAGCTGTTTTTT. It codes for CSARAWEGNTGELFF.

This CDR3 reads CASRWTGKGYTF. The CDR3 DNA reads as TGTGCCAGCAGGTGGACAGGGAAGGGCTACACCTTC. J is TRBJ1-2 and V is TRBV12-3 or TRBV12-4; 8 bases match TRBD1. There are 12 residues in the CDR3. The V gene end was trimmed by 6 bases and the J gene end by 8 bases; junction bases not matched to a gene: 5.

The CDR3, as DNA: TGTGCCAGCAGCCAAGAAGCCTACGAGCAGTACTTC. It is translated as CASSQEAYEQYF. The chain uses TRBV3-1 and TRBJ2-7, with D unresolved. V was shortened by 0 bases and J by 2 bases, with 2 bases between the two germline ends. CDR3 length equals 12 residues. Germline lookup yields CDR1 LGHDT and CDR2 YNNKEL (reference sequence).

This clonotype has a handful of counts. The V gene is TRBV20-1, the J gene TRBJ2-7; 7 nucleotides match TRBD1. Germline CDR1 and CDR2: DFQATT and SNEGSKA (reference sequence). CDR3 length: 13 amino acids. V gave up 5 bases and J gave up 6 bases; unmatched junction bases: 10. In DNA, the CDR3 is TGCAGTGCTCCCCACAGGGGAACCGGCGAGCAGTACTTC. Encoded protein: CSAPHRGTGEQYF.

This rearrangement joins TRBV5-1 to TRBJ1-2; D may be TRBD1 (5 bases). There are 16 residues in the CDR3. V gave up 4 bases and J gave up 8 bases, with 24 bases separating them. Germline V CDR1 and CDR2: SGHRS, YFSETQ. CDR3 nucleotide sequence: TGCGCCAGCAGCGTTCACCGAGGGGCTTCTTTGGGGGGCTACACCTTC. The encoded protein is CASSVHRGASLGGYTF.

This chain joins TRBV20-1 and TRBJ2-5; D is perhaps TRBD1 or TRBD2 (5 bases each). The CDR3 consists of 14 residues. Germline-derived CDR1 and CDR2 are DFQATT and SNEGSKA (reference sequence). The V end was cut by 7 bases, the J end by 2 bases, with 17 bases between. CDR3 residues: CSERSWGFQETQYF. For the CDR3, the DNA is TGCAGTGAACGAAGCTGGGGGTTTCAAGAGACCCAGTACTTC.